The 13 T cell receptor beta chains in this list originate from one sample, sequenced in a study of blood T cell repertoires in COVID-19. The protocol was immunoSEQ multiplex PCR, while the TCRdb copy is restricted to in-frame clones and leaves out a portion. The repertoire consists of 50,000 or so clones, with around nine tenths occurring once and the leading ten covering around 13%. Sequenced input: peripheral blood. The receptors derive from an elderly man with acute or convalescent COVID-19.

The genes are TRBV6-1 and TRBJ2-7; no definite D call. V dropped 0 bases and J dropped 4 bases, with 7 bases sitting between them. The CDR3 is 13 amino acids. Germline lookup yields CDR1 MNHNS and CDR2 SASEGT. Written as DNA, the CDR3 is TGTGCCAGCAGTGAAGCGCCCCGGTACGAGCAGTACTTC. As protein: CASSEAPRYEQYF.

DNA of the CDR3: TGTGCCAGTAGTCCGGGGTCAGGGAGGTACAATGAGCAGTTCTTC. This codes for CASSPGSGRYNEQFF. This chain uses TRBV19 with TRBJ2-1; D is possibly TRBD2 (6 bases). Trimming left V 5 bases short and J 4 bases short, with 15 bases between. The CDR3 covers 15 residues. The germline CDR1 and CDR2 sequences are LNHDA and SQIVND (reference sequence).

As DNA, the CDR3 is TGTGCCAGCAGCGGGGACAGCATTCGGAACGAGCAGTACTTC. This codes for CASSGDSIRNEQYF. This chain links TRBV9 with TRBJ2-7, with 7 bases identical to TRBD1. This CDR3 has 14 amino acids. Germline CDR1 reads SGDLS; CDR2 reads YYNGEE. After removal of 3 bases from V and 5 bases from J, the junction contained 8 bases not matched to a gene.

This clone was counted once. The V call is TRBV5-1, the J call TRBJ1-1; a possible D gene is TRBD1 (5 bases). Germline CDR1 is SGHRS and CDR2 is YFSETQ. The CDR3 totals 12 residues. Between the trimmed V and J ends, which lost 5 bases and 6 bases, there was a span of 11 bases. CDR3 DNA sequence: TGCGCCAGCAGGTCAGGGCTGCCTGAAGCTTTCTTT. Its translation: CASRSGLPEAFF.

The chain has TRBV19 and TRBJ2-7, with D unclear. Germline assignment: CDR1 LNHDA and CDR2 SQIVND (reference sequence). The CDR3 totals 14 residues. With 3 bases removed from V and 3 bases from J, the gap between germline ends came to 12 bases. The CDR3 is CASSIASTNYEQYF. The CDR3 bases are TGTGCCAGTAGTATCGCGTCAACGAACTACGAGCAGTACTTC. Using reference TRBV19 and TRBJ2-7 for the parts outside the CDR3, the full variable domain is DGGITQSPKYLFRKEGQNVTLSCEQNLNHDAMYWYRQDPGQGLRLIYYSQIVNDFQKGDIAEGYSVSREKKESFPLTVTSAQKNPTAFYLCASSIASTNYEQYFGPGTRLTVT.

The chain carries TRBV5-4 and TRBJ2-3, with 13 bases that match TRBD2. This CDR3 has 17 amino acids. Germline CDR1 SGHNT, CDR2 YYREEE (reference sequence). The J segment lost 5 bases and the V segment lost 3 bases, leaving 9 bases of the junction unmatched. The CDR3 nucleotides read TGTGCCAGCAGCTCGGGACTAGCGGGACTAGGGGTAGATACGCAGTATTTT. Translating it yields CASSSGLAGLGVDTQYF.

The chain links TRBV7-3 to TRBJ2-1; 10 bases map to TRBD2. V was clipped by 3 bases and J by 5 bases; unmatched bases: 4. The CDR3 length is 15 residues. CDR1 SGHTA and CDR2 FQGTGA come from the germline V gene. CDR3 region: CASSFGLAVNNEQFF. CDR3 bases: TGTGCCAGCAGCTTTGGACTAGCGGTTAACAATGAGCAGTTCTTC.

The chain uses TRBV11-2 and TRBJ1-2; no clear D. V lost 5 bases to trimming and J lost 6 bases, with 10 bases between them. The germline V gene encodes CDR1 SGHAT and CDR2 FQNNGV. The CDR3 sequence is 12 residues long. The CDR3 sequence: CASSIGRDGYTF. CDR3 bases: TGTGCCAGCAGCATAGGCCGGGATGGCTACACCTTC.

The rearrangement joins TRBV7-3 to TRBJ2-2; maybe TRBD1 (7 bases). The CDR3 is 15 residues long. Germline V lookup: CDR1 SGHTA, CDR2 FQGTGA. V lost 5 bases to trimming and J lost 4 bases, with 14 bases between them. The CDR3 bases are TGTGCCAGCAGCCCGCGACAGGGAGGCACCGGGGAGCTGTTTTTT. Translated, it gives CASSPRQGGTGELFF.

The chain has TRBV3-1 (or the pseudogene TRBV3-2) and TRBJ2-7; a possible D gene is TRBD2 (6 bases). From germline, CDR1 is LGHDT and CDR2 YNNKEL (reference sequence). V lost 1 base to trimming and J lost 3 bases, with 13 bases between them. This CDR3 has 15 residues. Written as DNA, the CDR3 is TGTGCCAGCAGCCAAGGGAGGGGCAACTTCTACGAGCAGTACTTC. Encoded protein: CASSQGRGNFYEQYF.

V usage is TRBV6-1 and J usage is TRBJ2-1, with 9 bases aligning to TRBD1. Germline CDR1 and CDR2: MNHNS and SASEGT. V shed 3 bases, J shed 3 bases, and the junction held 12 bases outside the gene matches. The CDR3 is 18 amino acids. CDR3 sequence (DNA): TGTGCCAGCAGTGAGGGGCCCCATACAGGGGGCGACTACAATGAGCAGTTCTTC. Protein product: CASSEGPHTGGDYNEQFF.

J is TRBJ1-2 and V is TRBV19; 9 nucleotides align to TRBD1. Germline V gene sequence: CDR1 LNHDA, CDR2 SQIVND (reference sequence). V shed 8 bases and J 6 bases; nucleotides not matched to a gene: 13. There are 15 residues in the CDR3. CDR3 amino acids: CASQSTHTGGNGYTF. CDR3 DNA sequence: TGTGCCAGTCAAAGTACCCACACAGGGGGCAATGGCTACACCTTC.

The rearrangement joins TRBV5-6 to TRBJ2-7, with 13 nucleotides matching TRBD2. CDR1 SGHDT and CDR2 YYEEEE come from the germline V gene. V gave up 6 bases and J gave up 2 bases; unmatched junction bases: 2. This CDR3 contains 14 residues. The CDR3 is CASILAGGTYEQYF. The CDR3 coding sequence is TGTGCCAGCATACTAGCGGGGGGGACCTACGAGCAGTACTTC.